The rows below give T cell receptor beta chains drawn from one sample of a study of metastatic and nonmetastatic thyroid tumors. Via MiXCR, TCRdb re-called the PCR reads. Of 30,000 to 45,000 clones in the sample, 25% to 30% were seen once. The material sequenced was blood. These receptors all come from a male donor with papillary thyroid cancer or a benign thyroid nodule (not recorded which). Some clones in this sample may be carry-over from other donors' samples. CDR3s include the opening cysteine and the closing phenylalanine or tryptophan. Fields, in order: V gene, clone size, J gene, D gene, CDR3 DNA, CDR3 protein. The D gene is left open where the match is weak. Expanded clones get a size class; other rows say once, few or many, or leave the size out.

>TRBV6-2/TRBV6-3|few|TRBJ1-1|NA
TGTGCCAGCAGTTACGCCGGAGAGAACACTGAAGCTTTCTTT
CASSYAGENTEAFF
>TRBV27|medium-sized|TRBJ1-4|NA
TGTGCCAGCAGACAAACTCCAGGGTCAACTAATGAAAAACTGTTTTTT
CASRQTPGSTNEKLFF
>TRBV9|once|TRBJ2-1|NA
TGTGCCAGCAGCGTTCAACCCCTCTCGTCCCACAATGAGCAGTTCTTC
CASSVQPLSSHNEQFF
>TRBV6-4|few|TRBJ1-6|NA
TGTGCCAACCGAAATCAGGGAAGGAGGGATGGGTGTTCACCCCTCCACTTT
CANRNQGRRDGCSPLHF
>TRBV30|NA|TRBJ2-7|NA
TGTGCCTGGAGTAAGGGGGGATGGGTCTACGAGCAGTACTTC
CAWSKGGWVYEQYF
>TRBV11-2|few|TRBJ2-7|TRBD2
TGTGCCAGCAGCTTAGAAGGGTTCGGGGGGGACTCCTACGAGCAGTACTTC
CASSLEGFGGDSYEQYF
>TRBV7-8|medium-sized|TRBJ2-1|TRBD2
TGTGCCAGCAGCGGAATCGGGACTACTCGATACCCTTACTACAATGAGCAGTTCTTC
CASSGIGTTRYPYYNEQFF
>TRBV6-1|many|TRBJ2-7|NA
TGTGCCAGCAGTCCGACAGAATCCTACGAGCAGTACTTC
CASSPTESYEQYF
>TRBV10-1|many|TRBJ2-1|TRBD1
TGCGCCAGCAGTGAGTGGACAGGGGTTGAGCAGTTCTTC
CASSEWTGVEQFF
>TRBV6-1|NA|TRBJ2-7|TRBD1
TGTGCCAGCTCTGAAGCGGGACAGGGTTCCTACGAGCAGTACTTC
CASSEAGQGSYEQYF
>TRBV7-2|few|TRBJ2-7|TRBD1
TGTGCCAGCAGCCCTGGGACAGACTACGAGCAGTACTTC
CASSPGTDYEQYF
>TRBV6-1|medium-sized|TRBJ1-2|NA
TGTGCCAGCAGGCCAGAGATCCTCGTGGGCTACACCTTC
CASRPEILVGYTF